A selection of T cell receptor beta chains follows, all from one sample in a study of blood T cell repertoires in COVID-19. Sequencing used immunoSEQ multiplex PCR; TCRdb keeps in-frame clones, though not all of them. Among around 230,000 clones listed, around four fifths were seen once. Source material: peripheral blood. Source of these receptors: a woman aged 70-85 years with active or convalescent COVID-19. Both conserved end residues are part of each CDR3. A D gene is named only where the DNA matches it firmly. Expanded clones are given a class, and other clones once, few, many or no size at all.

j_call clone_size v_call d_call cdr3_aa cdr3_nt
TRBJ1-1 NA TRBV19 NA CASQTDPWSTEAFF TGTGCCAGTCAGACAGACCCTTGGAGCACTGAAGCTTTCTTT
TRBJ2-7 NA TRBV5-1 TRBD1 CASSSGQGFYEQYF TGCGCCAGCAGCTCGGGACAGGGTTTTTACGAGCAGTACTTC
TRBJ2-7 NA TRBV6-5 TRBD2 CASSSLGGDWTYEQYF TGTGCCAGCAGTTCCCTGGGGGGGGACTGGACCTACGAGCAGTACTTC
TRBJ2-1 once TRBV6-6 TRBD2 CASSYVASGNNEQFF TGTGCCAGCAGTTACGTCGCTAGCGGAAACAATGAGCAGTTCTTC
TRBJ2-5 NA TRBV4-3 TRBD2 CASSQGAGGPQETQYF TGCGCCAGCAGCCAAGGGGCGGGGGGCCCACAAGAGACCCAGTACTTC
TRBJ2-5 NA TRBV9 NA CASSLRPGETQYF TGTGCCAGCAGCCTGCGACCGGGGGAGACCCAGTACTTC
TRBJ2-5 few TRBV12-3/TRBV12-4 NA CASSLRDSITQYF TGTGCCAGCAGTTTGCGGGACTCCATTACCCAGTACTTC
TRBJ2-7 NA TRBV7-9 TRBD2 CASSLAGASGEQYF TGTGCCAGCAGCTTAGCTGGGGCTAGCGGCGAGCAGTACTTC
TRBJ2-7 NA TRBV18 NA CASSPETAYRAQYF TGTGCCAGCTCACCAGAAACGGCATACAGGGCACAGTACTTC
TRBJ2-3 NA TRBV10-3 TRBD2 CAISEFGTSGGANTQYF TGTGCCATCAGTGAGTTTGGGACTAGCGGGGGGGCAAATACGCAGTATTTT
TRBJ2-5 NA TRBV14 NA CASSQDRVRETQYF TGTGCCAGCAGCCAAGACAGGGTCCGGGAGACCCAGTACTTC
TRBJ1-2 NA TRBV15 TRBD1 CATSRALGGPRGYTF TGTGCCACCAGCAGAGCCCTAGGGGGCCCGAGGGGCTACACCTTC
TRBJ2-3 NA TRBV6-6 TRBD1 CASSYSDRGDTQYF TGTGCCAGCAGTTACTCGGACAGGGGGGATACGCAGTATTTT
TRBJ2-1 NA TRBV29-1 NA CSVQSSAQSSYNEQFF TGCAGCGTTCAGTCTAGCGCCCAGAGCTCCTACAATGAGCAGTTCTTC
TRBJ2-7 NA TRBV2 TRBD2 CASNGPGGGTIGSEQYF TGTGCCAGCAACGGCCCAGGCGGGGGGACCATCGGGAGCGAGCAGTACTTC
TRBJ2-3 NA TRBV5-1 NA CASSPTSDTQYF TGCGCCAGCAGCCCGACTAGTGATACGCAGTATTTT
TRBJ1-2 few TRBV5-1 NA CASSSDPRGYGYTF TGCGCCAGCAGCTCAGACCCTAGAGGCTATGGCTACACCTTC
TRBJ2-7 NA TRBV7-9 NA CASSRAGSTGREQYF TGTGCCAGCAGCCGAGCGGGTTCAACGGGAAGGGAGCAGTACTTC
TRBJ2-5 NA TRBV7-2 NA CASSLYRVEETQYF TGTGCCAGCAGCTTATACAGGGTGGAGGAGACCCAGTACTTC
TRBJ1-6 NA TRBV28 NA CASSLPRTSPSSPLHF TGTGCCAGCAGTTTACCGCGGACTTCCCCGAGTTCACCCCTCCACTTT
TRBJ2-3 NA TRBV5-4 TRBD2 CASSMGLAGDTQYF TGTGCCAGCAGCATGGGACTAGCCGGAGATACGCAGTATTTT
TRBJ2-7 NA TRBV11-3 TRBD1 CASSPGQGLHYEQYF TGTGCCAGCAGCCCGGGACAGGGGCTACACTACGAGCAGTACTTC
TRBJ2-7 NA TRBV12-3/TRBV12-4 NA CASSRAYEQYF TGTGCCAGCAGTCGCGCCTACGAGCAGTACTTC
TRBJ2-7 NA TRBV27 TRBD1 CASSFMGQGDEQYF TGTGCCAGCAGTTTTATGGGACAGGGTGACGAGCAGTACTTC
TRBJ2-1 NA TRBV6-5 NA CASRLGTALYNEQFF TGTGCCAGCAGACTCGGGACTGCTCTCTACAATGAGCAGTTCTTC
TRBJ1-5 few TRBV2 TRBD1 CASRGQGNANQPQHF TGTGCCAGCAGGGGACAGGGTAACGCCAATCAGCCCCAGCATTTT
TRBJ2-1 NA TRBV2 TRBD2 CASSVEAGVDEQFF TGTGCCAGCAGTGTCGAGGCGGGAGTTGATGAGCAGTTCTTC
TRBJ2-6 NA TRBV6-6 NA CASSPSFGGTGANVLTF TGTGCCAGCAGTCCCTCCTTCGGGGGAACAGGGGCCAACGTCCTGACTTTC
TRBJ2-5 NA TRBV28 NA CASSSGQLETQYF TGTGCCAGCAGTTCCGGACAGTTAGAGACCCAGTACTTC
TRBJ1-5 few TRBV19 NA CASTKGGGNQPQHF TGTGCCAGTACCAAGGGGGGGGGCAATCAGCCCCAGCATTTT
TRBJ2-1 NA TRBV2 TRBD2 CASKITSGSYNEQFF TGTGCCAGCAAGATAACTAGCGGGAGCTACAATGAGCAGTTCTTC
TRBJ2-1 NA TRBV3-1/TRBV3-2 TRBD2 CASSQTSAISYNEQFF TGTGCCAGCAGCCAGACTAGCGCCATCTCCTACAATGAGCAGTTCTTC
TRBJ1-1 once TRBV18 NA CASSPDEGRNTEAFF TGTGCCAGCTCACCGGACGAGGGTAGGAACACTGAAGCTTTCTTT
TRBJ1-2 NA TRBV5-1 TRBD1 CASSRDRDHGYTF TGCGCCAGCAGCCGAGACAGGGACCATGGCTACACCTTC
TRBJ2-1 NA TRBV11-3 TRBD2 CASSPGRSSYNEQFF TGTGCCAGCAGCCCCGGGAGGAGCTCCTACAATGAGCAGTTCTTC
TRBJ1-3 once TRBV5-1 TRBD1 CASSPDREGNTIYF TGCGCCAGCAGCCCGGACAGGGAGGGAAACACCATATATTTT
TRBJ1-3 NA TRBV5-6 NA CASSFSSGNTIYF TGTGCCAGCAGCTTCTCCTCTGGAAACACCATATATTTT
TRBJ1-2 NA TRBV28 TRBD1 CASSPTGGAYGYTF TGTGCCAGCAGTCCTACAGGGGGCGCTTATGGCTACACCTTC
TRBJ2-7 many TRBV7-9 NA CASSKQTYEQYF TGTGCCAGCAGCAAACAGACCTACGAGCAGTACTTC
TRBJ2-7 NA TRBV28 TRBD2 CASSLRAWTSGSYEQYF TGTGCCAGCAGTTTGAGGGCTTGGACTAGCGGATCCTACGAGCAGTACTTC
TRBJ1-1 few TRBV2 NA CASSRDSFMNTEAFF TGTGCCAGCAGTCGGGACTCTTTCATGAACACTGAAGCTTTCTTT
TRBJ1-3 NA TRBV4-3 NA CASSPLAGPGNTIYF TGCGCCAGCAGCCCCTTAGCGGGGCCAGGAAACACCATATATTTT
TRBJ1-2 NA TRBV3-1/TRBV3-2 NA CASSQGPYYGYTF TGTGCCAGCAGCCAAGGTCCATACTATGGCTACACCTTC
TRBJ2-6 NA TRBV20-1 NA CSASDVSGANVLTF TGCAGTGCTAGTGATGTATCTGGGGCCAACGTCCTGACTTTC
TRBJ1-2 NA TRBV5-4 TRBD1 CASSLAGGQEGYGYTF TGTGCCAGCAGCTTGGCGGGGGGACAGGAGGGGTATGGCTACACCTTC
TRBJ2-5 NA TRBV6-5 NA CASSYQAQETQYF TGTGCCAGCAGTTACCAGGCGCAAGAGACCCAGTACTTC
TRBJ2-5 once TRBV7-8 NA CASSRQYQETQYF TGTGCCAGCAGCCGACAGTACCAAGAGACCCAGTACTTC
TRBJ1-2 NA TRBV6-5 NA CASTSTGNYGYTF TGTGCCAGCACCTCGACAGGAAACTATGGCTACACCTTC
TRBJ1-6 NA TRBV14 NA CASSPRQDSPLHF TGTGCCAGCAGCCCCCGACAGGATTCACCCCTCCACTTT
TRBJ2-7 once TRBV19 TRBD1 CASSLLGQGFDEQYF TGTGCCAGTAGTCTTCTGGGACAGGGTTTCGACGAGCAGTACTTC
TRBJ2-5 NA TRBV19 NA CASSIAADQETQYF TGTGCCAGTAGTATAGCGGCGGACCAAGAGACCCAGTACTTC
TRBJ1-1 NA TRBV11-2 NA CASSLGAGLLTEAFF TGTGCCAGCAGCTTGGGGGCAGGGTTGCTCACTGAAGCTTTCTTT
TRBJ2-1 NA TRBV7-9 NA CASSLALGQLSYNEQFF TGTGCCAGCAGCTTAGCGCTGGGGCAGCTTTCCTACAATGAGCAGTTCTTC
TRBJ1-3 NA TRBV30 TRBD1 CAWIRRGTGNTIYF TGTGCCTGGATTCGCAGGGGGACTGGAAACACCATATATTTT
TRBJ2-7 NA TRBV2 NA CATNGAGVGEQYF TGTGCCACAAATGGGGCAGGGGTAGGCGAGCAGTACTTC